This T cell receptor (beta chain) was captured by sequencing in a study of long-term antiretroviral therapy in people with HIV. Regarding the study as a whole: Blood draws took place between the mid-2000s and the late 2010s and possibly involved older ART regimens.

Germline-derived CDR1 and CDR2 are MNHNS and SASEGT. The CDR3 consists of 14 residues. Trimming shortened V by 0 bases and J by 8 bases, and 8 bases separated the two germline ends. About this clone: Its specificity is not known.

Running of the v3.0 immunoSEQ assay took place at survey level. TCRdb's table, derived via immunoSEQ multiplex PCR, lists solely in-frame clones and lacks some. The repertoire holds about 43,000 clones, approximately 86% seen once, with around 4.7% in the top ten. This chain uses TRBV6-1 with TRBJ1-6; D perhaps matches TRBD1 (5 bases). This TCR was sampled from a woman aged 50 to 60 with HIV. The sample in question was unsorted PBMCs, obtained 0.1 years before starting antiretroviral therapy. The CDR3 DNA reads TGTGCCAGCAGTGAAGCGATGGGGGATTCACCCCTCCACTTT. Protein: CASSEAMGDSPLHF.